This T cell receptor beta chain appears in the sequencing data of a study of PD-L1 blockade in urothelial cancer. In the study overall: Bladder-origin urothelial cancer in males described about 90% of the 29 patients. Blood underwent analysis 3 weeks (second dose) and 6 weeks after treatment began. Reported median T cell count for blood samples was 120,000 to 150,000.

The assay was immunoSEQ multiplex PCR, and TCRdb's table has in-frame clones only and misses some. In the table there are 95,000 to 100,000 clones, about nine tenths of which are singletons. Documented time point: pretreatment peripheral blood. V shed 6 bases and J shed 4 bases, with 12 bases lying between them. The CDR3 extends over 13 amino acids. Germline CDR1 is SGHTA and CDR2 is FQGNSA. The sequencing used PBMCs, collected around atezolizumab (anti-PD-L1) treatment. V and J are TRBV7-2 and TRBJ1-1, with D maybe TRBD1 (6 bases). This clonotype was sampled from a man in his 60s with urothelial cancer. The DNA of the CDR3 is TGTGCCAGCAGTACCGACAGGCTCACTGAAGCTTTCTTT. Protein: CASSTDRLTEAFF.